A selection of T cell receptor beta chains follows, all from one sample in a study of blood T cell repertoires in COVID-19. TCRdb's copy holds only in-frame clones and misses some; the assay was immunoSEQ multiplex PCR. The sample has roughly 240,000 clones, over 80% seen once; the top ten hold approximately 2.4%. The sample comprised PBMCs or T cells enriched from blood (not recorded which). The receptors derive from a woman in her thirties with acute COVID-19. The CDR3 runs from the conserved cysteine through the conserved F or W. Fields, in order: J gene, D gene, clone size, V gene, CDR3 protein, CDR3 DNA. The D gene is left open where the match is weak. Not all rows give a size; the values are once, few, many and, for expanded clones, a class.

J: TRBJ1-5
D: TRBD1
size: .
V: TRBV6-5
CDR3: CASTGQSNQPQHF
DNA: TGTGCCAGCACGGGACAGAGCAATCAGCCCCAGCATTTT

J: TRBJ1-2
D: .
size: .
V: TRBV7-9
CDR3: CASSPIPGGNYGYTF
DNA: TGTGCCAGCAGCCCAATCCCAGGAGGTAACTATGGCTACACCTTC

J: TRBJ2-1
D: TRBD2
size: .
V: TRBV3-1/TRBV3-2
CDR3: CASSQDVSGGDEQFF
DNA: TGTGCCAGCAGCCAAGATGTTAGCGGGGGCGATGAGCAGTTCTTC

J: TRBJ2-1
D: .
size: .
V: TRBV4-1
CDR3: CASKQASSYNEQFF
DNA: TGCGCCAGCAAACAGGCCTCCTCCTACAATGAGCAGTTCTTC

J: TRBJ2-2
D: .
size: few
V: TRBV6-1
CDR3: CASSEDGRGSGELFF
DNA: TGTGCCAGCAGTGAAGATGGGAGGGGGTCCGGGGAGCTGTTTTTT

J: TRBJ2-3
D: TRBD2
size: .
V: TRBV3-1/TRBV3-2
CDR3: CASAASGSTDTQYF
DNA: TGTGCCAGCGCGGCTAGCGGAAGCACAGATACGCAGTATTTT

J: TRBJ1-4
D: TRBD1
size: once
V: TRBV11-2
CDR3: CASSLYQGGLNEKLFF
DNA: TGTGCCAGCAGCTTATATCAGGGGGGACTTAATGAAAAACTGTTTTTT

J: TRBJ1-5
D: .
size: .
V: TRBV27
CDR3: CASSLLSGGDSNQPQHF
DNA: TGTGCCAGCAGTTTATTATCCGGGGGGGATAGCAATCAGCCCCAGCATTTT

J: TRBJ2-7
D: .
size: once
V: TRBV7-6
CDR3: CASSGRPGQSPYEQYF
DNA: TGTGCCAGCAGCGGCAGACCGGGACAAAGCCCTTACGAGCAGTACTTC

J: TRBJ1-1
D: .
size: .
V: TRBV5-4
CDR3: CASSLERGMNTEAFF
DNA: TGTGCCAGCAGCTTAGAAAGAGGCATGAACACTGAAGCTTTCTTT

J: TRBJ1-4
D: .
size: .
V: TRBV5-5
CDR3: CASSRQMLENEKLFF
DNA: TGTGCCAGCAGTAGACAGATGCTAGAGAATGAAAAACTGTTTTTT

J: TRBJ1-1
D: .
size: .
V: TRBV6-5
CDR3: CASKYRGLNTEAFF
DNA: TGTGCCAGCAAATATCGGGGTCTGAACACTGAAGCTTTCTTT

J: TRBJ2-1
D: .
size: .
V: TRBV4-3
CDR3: CASSQALTWGGQFF
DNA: TGCGCCAGCAGCCAAGCGCTAACTTGGGGAGGGCAGTTCTTC

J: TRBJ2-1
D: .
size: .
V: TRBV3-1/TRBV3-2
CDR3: CASSLLRANEQFF
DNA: TGTGCCAGCAGCCTACTAAGAGCCAATGAGCAGTTCTTC

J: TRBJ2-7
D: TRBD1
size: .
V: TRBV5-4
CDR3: CASSSSGRGQGEQYF
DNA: TGTGCCAGCAGCTCCTCCGGCAGGGGGCAAGGCGAGCAGTACTTC

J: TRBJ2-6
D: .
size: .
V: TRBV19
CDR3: CASTVARANVLTF
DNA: TGTGCCAGTACGGTCGCGAGGGCCAACGTCCTGACTTTC

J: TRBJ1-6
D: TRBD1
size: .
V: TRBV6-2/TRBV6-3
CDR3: CASSNRDRVSPLHF
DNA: TGTGCCAGCAGTAACCGGGACAGGGTATCACCCCTCCACTTT

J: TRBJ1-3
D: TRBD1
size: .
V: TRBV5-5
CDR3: CASSPTPDRTLDGNTIYF
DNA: TGTGCCAGCAGTCCTACCCCGGACAGGACTTTAGATGGAAACACCATATATTTT

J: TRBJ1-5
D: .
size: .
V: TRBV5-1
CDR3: CASSLAGGNQPQHF
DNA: TGCGCCAGCAGCTTGGCTGGTGGCAACCAGCCCCAGCATTTT

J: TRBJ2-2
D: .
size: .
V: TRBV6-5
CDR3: CASRRDGPNTGELFF
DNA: TGTGCCAGCAGGAGGGATGGACCGAACACCGGGGAGCTGTTTTTT

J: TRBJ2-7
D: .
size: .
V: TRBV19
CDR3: CASREHRDVLGRAAWEQYF
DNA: TGTGCCAGCAGGGAACATCGTGATGTTTTAGGCAGGGCTGCTTGGGAGCAGTACTTC

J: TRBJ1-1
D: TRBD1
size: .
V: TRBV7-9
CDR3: CASSSTGDSWNTEAFF
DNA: TGTGCCAGCAGCTCAACCGGGGACAGTTGGAACACTGAAGCTTTCTTT

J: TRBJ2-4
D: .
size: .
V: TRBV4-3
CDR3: CASSQDSRGNIQYF
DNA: TGCGCCAGCAGCCAAGATAGTCGGGGGAACATTCAGTACTTC

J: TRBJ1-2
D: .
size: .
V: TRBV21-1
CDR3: CAIPVNYGYTF
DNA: TGTGCCATTCCCGTCAACTATGGCTACACCTTC

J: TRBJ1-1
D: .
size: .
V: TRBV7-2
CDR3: CASSSSGMNTEAFF
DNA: TGTGCCAGCAGCTCTTCAGGGATGAACACTGAAGCTTTCTTT

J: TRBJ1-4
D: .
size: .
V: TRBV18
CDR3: CASSPSPGRENEKLFF
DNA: TGTGCCAGCTCCCCCTCCCCGGGACGGGAGAATGAAAAACTGTTTTTT

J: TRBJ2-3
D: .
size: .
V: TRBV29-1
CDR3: CSVEGFSERERTDTQYF
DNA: TGCAGCGTTGAGGGGTTTTCGGAGAGGGAACGCACAGATACGCAGTATTTT

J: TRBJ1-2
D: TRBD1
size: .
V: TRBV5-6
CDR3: CASSPGQGAYGYTF
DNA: TGTGCCAGCAGCCCGGGACAGGGGGCCTATGGCTACACCTTC

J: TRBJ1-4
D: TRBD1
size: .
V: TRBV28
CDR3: CASSLVSRDSPYATNEKLFF
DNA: TGTGCCAGCAGTTTAGTATCCCGGGACAGTCCCTATGCAACTAATGAAAAACTGTTTTTT

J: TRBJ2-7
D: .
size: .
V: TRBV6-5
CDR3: CASSYSGSYSYEQYF
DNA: TGTGCCAGCAGCTACTCCGGGTCGTACTCCTACGAGCAGTACTTC

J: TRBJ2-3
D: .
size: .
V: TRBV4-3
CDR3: CASSQDTGDTQYF
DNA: TGCGCCAGCAGCCAAGATACAGGTGATACGCAGTATTTT

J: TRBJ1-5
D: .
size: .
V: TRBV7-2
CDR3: CASSTGLGYQPQHF
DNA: TGTGCCAGCAGCACCGGACTCGGCTATCAGCCCCAGCATTTT

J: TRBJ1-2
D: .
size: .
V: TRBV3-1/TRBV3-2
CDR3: CASSQGPRTGLAGYGYTF
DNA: TGTGCCAGCAGCCAAGGGCCCCGGACGGGCCTCGCGGGCTATGGCTACACCTTC

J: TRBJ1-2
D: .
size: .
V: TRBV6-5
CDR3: CASSYGGADGYTF
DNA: TGTGCCAGCAGTTATGGGGGGGCTGATGGCTACACCTTC

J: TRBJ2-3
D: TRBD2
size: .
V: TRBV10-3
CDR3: CAISRKRTSGDTDTQYF
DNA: TGTGCCATCAGTAGGAAAAGGACTAGCGGAGACACAGATACGCAGTATTTT

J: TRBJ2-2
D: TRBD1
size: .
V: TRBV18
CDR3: CASQKAGGTGELFF
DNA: TGTGCCAGCCAAAAGGCAGGGGGAACCGGGGAGCTGTTTTTT